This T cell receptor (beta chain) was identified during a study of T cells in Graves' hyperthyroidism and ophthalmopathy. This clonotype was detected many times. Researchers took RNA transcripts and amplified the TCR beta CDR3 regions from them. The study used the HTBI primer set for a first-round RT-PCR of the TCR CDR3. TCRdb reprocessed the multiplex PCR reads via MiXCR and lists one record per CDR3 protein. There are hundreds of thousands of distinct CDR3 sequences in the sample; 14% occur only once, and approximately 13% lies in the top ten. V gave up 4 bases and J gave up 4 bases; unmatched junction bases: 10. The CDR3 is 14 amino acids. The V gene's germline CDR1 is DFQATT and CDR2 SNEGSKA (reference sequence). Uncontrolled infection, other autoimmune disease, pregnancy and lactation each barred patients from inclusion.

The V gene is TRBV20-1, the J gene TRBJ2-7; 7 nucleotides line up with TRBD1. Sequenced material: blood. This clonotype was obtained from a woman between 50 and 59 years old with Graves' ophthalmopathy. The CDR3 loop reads CSAKTGRFLYEQYF. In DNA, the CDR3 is TGCAGTGCTAAGACAGGGCGGTTCCTATACGAGCAGTACTTC.